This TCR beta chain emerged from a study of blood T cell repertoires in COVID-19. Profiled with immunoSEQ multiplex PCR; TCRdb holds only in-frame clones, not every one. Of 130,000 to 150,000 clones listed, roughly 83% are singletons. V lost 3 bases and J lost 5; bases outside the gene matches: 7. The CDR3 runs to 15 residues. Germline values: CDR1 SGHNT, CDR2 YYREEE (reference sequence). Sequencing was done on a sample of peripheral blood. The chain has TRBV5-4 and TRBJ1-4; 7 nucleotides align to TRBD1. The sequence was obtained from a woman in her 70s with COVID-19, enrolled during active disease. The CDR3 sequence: CASSYPGQQNEKLFF. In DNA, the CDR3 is TGTGCCAGCAGCTATCCGGGACAGCAAAATGAAAAACTGTTTTTT.